The subject of this entry is one T cell receptor beta chain. Its antigen remains unidentified. The germline gives CDR1 SGDLS, CDR2 YYNGEE. This CDR3 is built from 12 residues. V was pared by 2 bases and J by 14 bases, with 11 bases between. This sample stems from a study of cytomegalovirus exposure and HLA in healthy donors. The overall study: Of approximately 400 genotyped donors, about 80% clustered with self-reported Caucasian donors. General observations from the study: Presence/absence analyses rested on an assumption that sequencing depth was roughly uniform across donors. Most of the CMV-associated TCR beta chains (in a later analysis) appeared to be HLA-restricted.

It was with 60 Vbeta and 13 Jbeta primers that the PCR ran. Measured with immunoSEQ multiplex PCR; TCRdb has only the in-frame clones, and not every one. The top ten hold about 0.74% of the sample, which has under 150,000 clones, approximately 81% seen once. This TCR was recovered from a man aged 18 to 29 in good health and CMV-seronegative. The genes are TRBV9 and TRBJ1-6; D uncertain. Specimen: PBMCs. The CDR3 sequence is CASSVGPGTLHF. CDR3 coding DNA: TGTGCCAGCAGCGTGGGCCCTGGCACCCTCCACTTT.